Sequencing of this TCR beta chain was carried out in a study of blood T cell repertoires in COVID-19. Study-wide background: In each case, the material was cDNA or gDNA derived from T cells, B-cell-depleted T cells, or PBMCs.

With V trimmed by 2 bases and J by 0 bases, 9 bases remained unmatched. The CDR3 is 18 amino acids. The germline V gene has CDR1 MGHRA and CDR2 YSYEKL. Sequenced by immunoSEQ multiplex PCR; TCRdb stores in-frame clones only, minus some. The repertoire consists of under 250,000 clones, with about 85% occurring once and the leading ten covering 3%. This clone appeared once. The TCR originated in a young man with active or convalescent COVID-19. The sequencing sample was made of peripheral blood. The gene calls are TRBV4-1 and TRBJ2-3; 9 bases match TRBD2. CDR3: CASSQFAISGSSTDTQYF. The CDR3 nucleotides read TGCGCCAGCAGCCAATTCGCCATTAGCGGGAGTAGCACAGATACGCAGTATTTT.